The rows below give T cell receptor beta chains drawn from one sample of a study of T cells in Graves' hyperthyroidism and ophthalmopathy. TCRdb reprocessed the multiplex PCR reads via MiXCR and lists one record per CDR3 protein. The profile shows approximately 570,000 distinct CDR3 sequences, around 20% of them singletons. The sample taken for sequencing was blood. Receptor source: a man in his forties with Graves' ophthalmopathy. Both conserved end residues are part of each CDR3. D genes are given only for firm matches. Rows give clone size only sometimes, using once, few, many, or a class for an expanded clone.

size | D | J | V | DNA | CDR3
many | - | TRBJ1-6 | TRBV3-1 | TGTGCCAGCAGCCAAGTGACGACAGCTTGGGGGACACCCCTCCACTTT | CASSQVTTAWGTPLHF
few | TRBD2 | TRBJ2-1 | TRBV9 | TGTGCCAGCAGCGTAGATATAGCGGGATTGGATGAGCAGTTCTTC | CASSVDIAGLDEQFF
many | - | TRBJ1-1 | TRBV12-3/TRBV12-4 | TGTGCCAGCAGTTTTCGGCCGTTGCGCACTGAAGCTTTCTTT | CASSFRPLRTEAFF
many | TRBD1 | TRBJ1-1 | TRBV5-1 | TGCGCCAGCAGCTTCACAGGGGGGATGAACACTGAAGCTTTCTTT | CASSFTGGMNTEAFF
few | - | TRBJ1-5 | TRBV6-1 | TGTGCCAGCAGTTCGGGGATCGGCAGCAATCAGCCCCAGCATTTT | CASSSGIGSNQPQHF
- | TRBD1 | TRBJ2-1 | TRBV19 | TGTGCCAGCAGCTCCGGGACAGCCTCCTACAATGAGCAGTTCTTC | CASSSGTASYNEQFF
many | - | TRBJ2-7 | TRBV5-1 | TGCGCCAGCAGCTTAGGGACACTCTACGAGCAGTACTTC | CASSLGTLYEQYF
many | - | TRBJ2-3 | TRBV20-1 | TGCAGTGCTAGAGATCTGGAGCGGAGCACAGATACGCAGTATTTT | CSARDLERSTDTQYF
few | - | TRBJ1-4 | TRBV28 | TGTGCCAGCAGTTTCCCAGACATGGAAAAACTGTTTTTT | CASSFPDMEKLFF
- | TRBD1 | TRBJ1-5 | TRBV2 | TGTGCCAGCAGGCCCCAGGGGGGGAATAGCAATCAGCCCCAGCATTTT | CASRPQGGNSNQPQHF
many | TRBD1 | TRBJ2-7 | TRBV5-1 | TGCGCCAGCAGCTTGGTGGGGCCCAGGGGGCACGAGCAGTACTTC | CASSLVGPRGHEQYF
few | TRBD1 | TRBJ1-2 | TRBV15 | TGTGCCACCAGCAGTAGACAGGGGGACTTCTATGGCTACACCTTC | CATSSRQGDFYGYTF
few | TRBD2 | TRBJ2-2 | TRBV6-1 | TGTGCCAGCAGTTCCCGACTAGCGGGGGGCAGCGCGAACACCGGGGAGCTGTTTTTT | CASSSRLAGGSANTGELFF
many | - | TRBJ2-5 | TRBV28 | TGTGCCAGCACCCCTGGAGGGACGCAAGAGACCCAGTACTTC | CASTPGGTQETQYF
many | TRBD2 | TRBJ2-1 | TRBV28 | TGTGCCAGCAGTTTAGATTTTATGGGACTAGCGGGAGGGGAGGGTGAGCAGTTCTTC | CASSLDFMGLAGGEGEQFF
few | TRBD2 | TRBJ2-3 | TRBV20-1 | TGCAGTGCTGCCCTTCGGAGCGGGGGGGGAGATACGCAGTATTTT | CSAALRSGGGDTQYF
many | - | TRBJ2-7 | TRBV6-1 | TGTGCCAGCAGTGTCGGACGAGGGTCCTACGAGCAGTACTTC | CASSVGRGSYEQYF
- | - | TRBJ1-2 | TRBV12-5 | TGTGCTATGGAACAGACAGGAGCTAACTATGGCTACACCTTC | CAMEQTGANYGYTF
many | - | TRBJ1-1 | TRBV10-3 | TGTGCCATCAGTCCTACAGGGAGGAACACTGAAGCTTTCTTT | CAISPTGRNTEAFF
few | TRBD2 | TRBJ2-3 | TRBV4-1 | TGCGCCAGCAGCCGCTCGGGACTAGCGGGAGTAGATACGCAGTATTTT | CASSRSGLAGVDTQYF
- | - | TRBJ1-4 | TRBV5-1 | TGCGCCAGCAGCTTGGGGCTAAGAGAAAAACTGTTTTTT | CASSLGLREKLFF
few | - | TRBJ2-1 | TRBV27 | TGTGCCAGCCTCGACCTAAATAACTACAATGAGCAGTTCTTC | CASLDLNNYNEQFF
few | TRBD2 | TRBJ2-7 | TRBV20-1 | TGCAGTGCTGGAGGCGTAGCGGGGGGGACCTACGAGCAGTACTTC | CSAGGVAGGTYEQYF